This T cell receptor beta chain emerged from a study of blood T cell repertoires in COVID-19. Overall study: In each case, the material was cDNA or gDNA derived from T cells, B-cell-depleted T cells, or PBMCs.

Sequenced by immunoSEQ multiplex PCR; TCRdb stores in-frame clones only, minus some. The sample comprises about 150,000 clones, over 80% of which are singletons, and roughly 4.9% rests with the top ten. The CDR3 consists of 14 residues. J lost 0 bases, V lost 6 bases, and 2 bases had no gene match. Looked up from germline, CDR1 is SNHLY and CDR2 is FYNNEI. Grouping used clinical history reported by participants in a survey and questionnaire. Exposed enrollees encountered a COVID-19 case at some point within 2 weeks before study entry. The chain couples TRBV2 to TRBJ2-1; 7 bases are shared with TRBD1. The sample was PBMCs or T cells enriched from blood (not recorded which). This clonotype originated in a man between 65 and 80 years old who had been exposed to COVID-19. CDR3 residues: CASRDRSSYNEQFF. CDR3 coding DNA: TGTGCCAGCAGGGACAGGAGCTCCTACAATGAGCAGTTCTTC.